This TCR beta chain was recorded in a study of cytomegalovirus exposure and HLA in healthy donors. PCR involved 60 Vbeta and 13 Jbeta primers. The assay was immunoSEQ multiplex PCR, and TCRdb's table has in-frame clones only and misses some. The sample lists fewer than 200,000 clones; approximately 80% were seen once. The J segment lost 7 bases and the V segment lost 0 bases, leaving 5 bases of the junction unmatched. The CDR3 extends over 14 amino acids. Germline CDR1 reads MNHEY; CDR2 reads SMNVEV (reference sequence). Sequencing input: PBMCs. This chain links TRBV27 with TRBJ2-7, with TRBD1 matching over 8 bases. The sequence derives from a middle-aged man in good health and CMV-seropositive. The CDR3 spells CASSLSAGGFEQYF. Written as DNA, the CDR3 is TGTGCCAGCAGTTTATCGGCAGGGGGCTTTGAGCAGTACTTC.